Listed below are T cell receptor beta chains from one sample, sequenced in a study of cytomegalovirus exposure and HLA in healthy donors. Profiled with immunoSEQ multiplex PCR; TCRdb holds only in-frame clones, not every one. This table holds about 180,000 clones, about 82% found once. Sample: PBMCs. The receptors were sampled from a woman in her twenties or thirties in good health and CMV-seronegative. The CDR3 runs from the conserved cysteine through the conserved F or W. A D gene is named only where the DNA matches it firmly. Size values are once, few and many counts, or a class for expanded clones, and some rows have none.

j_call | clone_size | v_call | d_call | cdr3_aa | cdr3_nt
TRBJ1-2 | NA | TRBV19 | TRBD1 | CASSFAWGTGSEYGYTF | TGTGCCAGTAGTTTTGCTTGGGGGACAGGGAGTGAATATGGCTACACCTTC
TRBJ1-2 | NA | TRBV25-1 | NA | CASSAGGLNYGYTF | TGTGCCAGCAGTGCGGGGGGCTTGAACTATGGCTACACCTTC
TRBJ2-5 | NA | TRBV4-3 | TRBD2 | CASSQELAVETQYF | TGCGCCAGCAGCCAAGAACTAGCGGTGGAGACCCAGTACTTC
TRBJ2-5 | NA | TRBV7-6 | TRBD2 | CASSLDGAGGPSETQYF | TGTGCCAGCAGCTTAGACGGAGCGGGGGGGCCGTCGGAGACCCAGTACTTC
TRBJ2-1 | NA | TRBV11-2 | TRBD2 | CASSRLAKPYNEQFF | TGTGCCAGCAGCCGACTAGCGAAACCCTACAATGAGCAGTTCTTC
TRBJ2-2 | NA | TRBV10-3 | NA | CAISELFSRGTGELFF | TGTGCCATCAGTGAGTTATTCTCAAGAGGCACCGGGGAGCTGTTTTTT
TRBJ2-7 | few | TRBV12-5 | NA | CASGLDRGGYEQYF | TGTGCTAGTGGTTTGGACAGGGGAGGCTACGAGCAGTACTTC
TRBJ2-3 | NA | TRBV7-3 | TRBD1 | CASSLQGALPDTQYF | TGTGCCAGCAGCTTACAGGGGGCGCTCCCAGATACGCAGTATTTT
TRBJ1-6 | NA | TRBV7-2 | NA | CASSLVVGPLHF | TGTGCCAGCAGCTTAGTGGTCGGGCCCCTCCACTTT
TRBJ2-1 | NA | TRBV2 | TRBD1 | CAGDRVLANEQFF | TGTGCCGGGGACAGGGTTCTTGCCAATGAGCAGTTCTTC
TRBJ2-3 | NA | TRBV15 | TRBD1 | CATSRDLPGGRGADTQYF | TGTGCCACCAGCAGAGATCTTCCAGGGGGCAGAGGGGCAGATACGCAGTATTTT
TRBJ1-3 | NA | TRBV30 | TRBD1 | CAWSVGQGSSGNTIYF | TGTGCCTGGAGTGTAGGACAGGGTTCTTCTGGAAACACCATATATTTT
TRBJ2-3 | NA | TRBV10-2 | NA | CASCRGAGDTQYF | TGCGCCAGCTGTCGGGGGGCAGGAGATACGCAGTATTTT
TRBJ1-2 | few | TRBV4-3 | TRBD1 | CASSQDTGGVGYTF | TGCGCCAGCAGCCAAGATACAGGGGGTGTCGGCTACACCTTC
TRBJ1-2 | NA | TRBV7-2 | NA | CASSFLTTNYGYTF | TGTGCCAGCAGCTTTTTAACTACTAACTATGGCTACACCTTC